Sequencing of this TCR beta chain was carried out in a study of PD-1 blockade in classical Hodgkin lymphoma. General study points: What caused the repertoire differences, perhaps disease activity or prior therapy, remains undefined.

Sequencing was performed with immunoSEQ multiplex PCR; in TCRdb, only in-frame clones are kept and a portion is missing. The sample has roughly 90,000 clones, 75% to 85% seen once. Every patient experienced relapse after autologous stem cell transplantation, and brentuximab vedotin exposure varied. Classification of best responses gave complete response, partial response or progressive disease. Only a few counts were recorded for this clone. Antigen unknown. Germline loops: CDR1 GTSNPN, CDR2 SVGIG (reference sequence). Trimming pared 2 bases from V and 6 bases from J, leaving 23 bases between. The CDR3 consists of 17 residues.

The material was peripheral blood mononuclear cells (PBMCs), obtained before the second cycle of nivolumab. This sequence was found in a human donor with classical Hodgkin lymphoma. This chain links TRBV30 with TRBJ2-4; D is ambiguous. The DNA of the CDR3 is TGTGCCTGGAGTCCTCCCCTTCGACGTGCAGTCCTAAACATTCAGTACTTC. This translates into CAWSPPLRRAVLNIQYF.